The next 16 T cell receptor beta chains were all read from a single sample in a study of T cells after posttransplantation cyclophosphamide. TCRdb's copy holds only in-frame clones and misses some; the assay was immunoSEQ multiplex PCR. The repertoire holds approximately 3,000 clones, with roughly 70% as singletons. Treatment was busulfan-fludarabine conditioning, a marrow graft, and cyclophosphamide on days +3 and +4. The starting material was PBMCs, obtained after allogeneic stem cell transplant with posttransplant cyclophosphamide. Receptor source: a female patient aged 50-65 years who received an allogeneic stem cell transplant from a related donor, was CMV-positive, and had no GVHD. Some T cells could come from the graft donor.

CDR3 bases: TGTGCCAGCAGCCAAAACCAAAGCAGCACAGATACGCAGTATTTT. Residues: CASSQNQSSTDTQYF. V and J are TRBV25-1 and TRBJ2-3; D is unresolved. There are 15 residues in the CDR3. Germline lookup yields CDR1 MGHDK and CDR2 SYGVNS. V was trimmed by 6 bases and J by 0 bases, leaving 13 bases between them.

By share, this clone ranks as medium-sized (0.01 to 0.1%). The gene calls are TRBV5-1 and TRBJ1-2, with D perhaps TRBD1 (6 bases). In germline, CDR1 is SGHRS, CDR2 YFSETQ. The CDR3 consists of 12 residues. Trimming removed 4 bases at V and 6 bases at J, with 10 bases between. The CDR3: CASSREGDGYTF. As DNA, the CDR3 is TGCGCCAGCAGCCGAGAGGGGGATGGCTACACCTTC.

V gene TRBV11-2 combines with J gene TRBJ1-3, with TRBD1 identical over 8 bases. Trimming at V came to 7 bases and at J to 1 base, leaving 3 bases not matched to a gene. The germline V gene encodes CDR1 SGHAT and CDR2 FQNNGV. This CDR3 has 14 amino acids. The CDR3 coding sequence is TGTGCCAGCACCACAGGGGGTTCTGGAAACACCATATATTTT. This translates into CASTTGGSGNTIYF. Drawing the rest from reference TRBV11-2 and TRBJ1-3, the complete variable domain is EAGVAQSPRYKIIEKRQSVAFWCNPISGHATLYWYQQILGQGPKLLIQFQNNGVVDDSQLPKDRFSAERLKGVDSTLKIQPAKLEDSAVYLCASTTGGSGNTIYFGEGSWLTVV.

The chain couples TRBV19 to TRBJ2-6, with 7 positions matching TRBD2. The CDR3 totals 16 residues. Germline V gene sequence: CDR1 LNHDA, CDR2 SQIVND (reference sequence). Trimming took 0 bases from V and 1 from J; bases not matched to a gene: 0. The CDR3 sequence: CASSIEGGSGANVLTF. CDR3 in DNA: TGTGCCAGTAGTATAGAGGGGGGGTCTGGGGCCAACGTCCTGACTTTC. Drawing the rest from reference TRBV19 and TRBJ2-6, the complete variable domain is DGGITQSPKYLFRKEGQNVTLSCEQNLNHDAMYWYRQDPGQGLRLIYYSQIVNDFQKGDIAEGYSVSREKKESFPLTVTSAQKNPTAFYLCASSIEGGSGANVLTFGAGSRLTVL.

Only one count was recorded for this clone. The V gene is TRBV19, the J gene TRBJ1-5; D is unresolved. This CDR3 spans 15 amino acids. Germline CDR1 LNHDA, CDR2 SQIVND (reference sequence). V lost 6 bases and J lost 0, with 12 bases in between. The CDR3 loop reads CASSPVAGSNQPQHF. The CDR3 DNA is TGTGCCAGTAGCCCCGTGGCAGGTAGCAATCAGCCCCAGCATTTT.

The chain couples TRBV4-2 to TRBJ2-1; 9 bases align to TRBD1. The J segment lost 7 bases and the V segment lost 3 bases, leaving 7 bases of the junction unmatched. The CDR3 is 15 residues long. Germline loops: CDR1 LGHNA, CDR2 YNFKEQ. CDR3 protein: CASSQPGTGLNEQFF. DNA of the CDR3: TGTGCCAGCAGCCAGCCGGGGACAGGGCTTAATGAGCAGTTCTTC.

This chain joins TRBV28 and TRBJ2-7; 7 positions match TRBD1. The trim removed 7 bases at V and 5 bases at J, leaving 14 bases unmatched. The V gene's germline CDR1 is MDHEN and CDR2 SYDVKM. This CDR3 region has 15 residues. The CDR3 nucleotides are TGTGCCAGCACCGGAACAGGGGTCTATTCCCACGAGCAGTACTTC. As protein: CASTGTGVYSHEQYF.

The chain couples TRBV6-1 to TRBJ2-5; TRBD2 matches 8 bases. The trim removed 0 bases at V and 1 base at J, leaving 1 base unmatched. The CDR3 sequence is 15 residues long. Germline V gene lookup returns CDR1 MNHNS and CDR2 SASEGT. The CDR3 DNA follows: TGTGCCAGCAGTGAAGCAGGGACTAGCCAAGAGACCCAGTACTTC. This gives the protein CASSEAGTSQETQYF.

The chain recombines TRBV29-1 with TRBJ2-1, with 9 bases matching TRBD1. Germline lookup yields CDR1 SQVTM and CDR2 ANQGSEA. V trimming: 7 bases; J trimming: 3 bases; junction bases outside the gene matches: 7. The CDR3 is 14 amino acids. The CDR3 region is CSAAGTGSYNEQFF. CDR3 coding DNA: TGCAGCGCAGCCGGGACAGGGAGCTACAATGAGCAGTTCTTC.

This chain links TRBV14 with TRBJ2-7, with D unresolved. Trimming removed 6 bases from V and 4 bases from J, with 10 bases in between. This CDR3 comprises 12 residues. CDR1 SGHDN and CDR2 FVKESK come from the germline V gene. The CDR3 DNA is TGTGCCAGCAGTCACGGGTTTTACGAGCAGTACTTC. Residues: CASSHGFYEQYF.

V gene TRBV25-1 combines with J gene TRBJ1-2; no reliable D call. Germline V gene sequence: CDR1 MGHDK, CDR2 SYGVNS. The CDR3 is 16 amino acids. With 3 bases removed from V and 6 bases from J, the gap between germline ends came to 20 bases. This CDR3 reads CASSDSAGQAADGYTF. The DNA of the CDR3 is TGTGCCAGCAGTGACTCGGCAGGTCAAGCGGCGGATGGCTACACCTTC.

The chain uses TRBV6-1 and TRBJ2-5; D unclear. The V gene lost 2 bases and the J gene lost 5 bases, with 6 bases spanning the gap. This CDR3 contains 12 residues. CDR1 and CDR2 (germline): MNHNS, SASEGT. CDR3 sequence reads: CASSETTETQYF. The CDR3 DNA reads TGTGCCAGCAGTGAAACTACGGAGACCCAGTACTTC.

The gene calls are TRBV12-5 and TRBJ2-5; 7 bases align to TRBD2. The germline CDR1 and CDR2 sequences are LGHNT and FRNRAP. J gave up 1 base and V 9 bases, and 5 bases lay outside the gene matches. This CDR3 contains 13 residues. CDR3 in DNA: TGTGCTAGCAGCCGGGAGGTCCAAGAGACCCAGTACTTC. This gives the protein CASSREVQETQYF.

The V gene is TRBV27, the J gene TRBJ2-1, with a tentative D call TRBD2 (6 bases). The CDR3 covers 18 residues. V was shortened by 0 bases and J by 1 base, with 16 bases between the two germline ends. CDR1 and CDR2 (germline): MNHEY, SMNVEV (reference sequence). The CDR3 protein is CASSLSILAGRSYNEQFF. CDR3 DNA sequence: TGTGCCAGCAGTTTATCGATCTTGGCGGGACGTTCCTACAATGAGCAGTTCTTC.

The chain uses TRBV5-4 and TRBJ2-5; 7 positions match TRBD1. Germline V gene lookup returns CDR1 SGHNT and CDR2 YYREEE (reference sequence). CDR3 length: 17 residues. The V and J ends lost 4 bases and 4 bases, in that order; junction bases with no gene match: 16. The DNA for the CDR3 is TGTGCCAGCAGCGACAGGGCGGCGGGCGACGGAGGAGAGACCCAGTACTTC. Translating it yields CASSDRAAGDGGETQYF. The full variable domain, completed using reference TRBV5-4 and TRBJ2-5, is ETGVTQSPTHLIKTRGQQVTLRCSSQSGHNTVSWYQQALGQGPQFIFQYYREEENGRGNFPPRFSGLQFPNYSSELNVNALELDDSALYLCASSDRAAGDGGETQYFGPGTRLLVL.

This chain links TRBV27 with TRBJ2-7; the D gene is possibly TRBD2 (6 bases). Germline CDR1 MNHEY, CDR2 SMNVEV (reference sequence). This CDR3 spans 13 amino acids. Trimming removed 5 bases at V and 4 bases at J, with 12 bases between. The CDR3 loop is CASSRRGSYEQYF. CDR3 in DNA: TGTGCCAGCAGTAGGCGGGGAAGTTACGAGCAGTACTTC.